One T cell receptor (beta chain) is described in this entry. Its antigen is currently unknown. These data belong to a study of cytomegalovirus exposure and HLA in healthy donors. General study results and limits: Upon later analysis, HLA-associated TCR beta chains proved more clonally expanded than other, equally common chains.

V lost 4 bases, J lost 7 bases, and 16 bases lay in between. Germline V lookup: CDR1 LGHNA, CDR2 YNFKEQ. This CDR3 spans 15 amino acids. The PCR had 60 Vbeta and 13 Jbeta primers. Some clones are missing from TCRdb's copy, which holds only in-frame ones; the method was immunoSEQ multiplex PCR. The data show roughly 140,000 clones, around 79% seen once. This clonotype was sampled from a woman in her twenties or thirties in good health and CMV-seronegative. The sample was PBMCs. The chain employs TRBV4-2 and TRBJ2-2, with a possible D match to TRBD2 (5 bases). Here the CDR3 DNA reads TGTGCCAGCAGCCTTATGACGGGATCGGGCGGGGAGCTGTTTTTT. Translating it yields CASSLMTGSGGELFF.